These 19 T cell receptor beta chains were all obtained from the same sample, sequenced in a study of shared clonotypes between healthy human individuals. Profiled with immunoSEQ multiplex PCR; TCRdb holds only in-frame clones, not every one. The data contain 600,000 or so clones, about 95% of them seen just once; the ten biggest clones take up around 0.11%. As defined, naive CD8 cells were CD45RO-negative and positively selected for CCR7, with terminally differentiated effector memory CD45RA+ cells excluded. The sequenced sample consisted of naive CD8+ T cells sorted from blood. Receptors were obtained from a woman aged 25 to 45 in good health.

This chain links TRBV28 with TRBJ2-7, with a possible D match to TRBD1 (5 bases). CDR3 length: 16 residues. The germline V gene encodes CDR1 MDHEN and CDR2 SYDVKM. The V end was cut by 1 base, the J end by 0 bases, with 13 bases between. CDR3 sequence (DNA): TGTGCCAGCAGTTTATCGTGGGGCTCAAGCTCCTACGAGCAGTACTTC. Translating it yields CASSLSWGSSSYEQYF.

The chain couples TRBV20-1 to TRBJ2-7, with TRBD2 as a possible D gene (6 bases). The V and J ends lost 6 bases and 7 bases respectively, with 13 bases between them. This CDR3 region has 11 residues. CDR1 DFQATT and CDR2 SNEGSKA come from the germline V gene (reference sequence). CDR3 bases: TGCAGTGCGAAGACTAGGGAAGAGCAGTACTTC. It specifies CSAKTREEQYF.

The chain joins TRBV28 to TRBJ2-5; 15 nucleotides agree with TRBD2. Germline V gene lookup returns CDR1 MDHEN and CDR2 SYDVKM. V was clipped by 4 bases and J by 4 bases; unmatched bases: 4. The CDR3 sequence is 16 residues long. CDR3 region: CASSYGLAGGPETQYF. CDR3 nucleotide sequence: TGTGCCAGCAGTTACGGACTAGCGGGAGGGCCAGAGACCCAGTACTTC.

The gene calls are TRBV6-5 and TRBJ2-1, with TRBD2 matching 8 bases. The CDR3 is 15 amino acids. V lost 5 bases and J lost 0; bases outside the gene matches: 3. In germline, CDR1 is MNHEY, CDR2 SVGAGI. CDR3 sequence reads: CASSQSGSSYNEQFF. DNA of the CDR3: TGTGCCAGCAGTCAGAGCGGGAGCTCCTACAATGAGCAGTTCTTC.

Comment on this clone: Other DNA sequences in the sample encode the same CDR3. V is TRBV30 and J is TRBJ2-3; weak D call: TRBD1 (6 bases). Trimming took off 5 bases at V and 6 bases at J, with 9 bases between the two ends. CDR1 is GTSNPN and CDR2 is SVGIG in the germline V gene (reference sequence). CDR3 length: 11 residues. The CDR3 bases are TGTGCCTGGGATAGGGGGGATACGCAGTATTTT. This codes for CAWDRGDTQYF.

This rearrangement joins TRBV13 to TRBJ1-2; maybe TRBD1 (5 bases). CDR1 is PRHDT, CDR2 FYEKMQ, per germline (reference sequence). Deletions cut 3 bases from V and 7 bases from J, with 15 bases between. The length of the CDR3 is 14 residues. The CDR3 spells CASSLGRGRGGYTF. The DNA for the CDR3 is TGTGCCAGCAGCTTGGGACGCGGGCGCGGTGGCTACACCTTC.

The genes are TRBV27 and TRBJ2-7; 14 positions match TRBD2. The V gene's germline CDR1 is MNHEY and CDR2 SMNVEV (reference sequence). V lost 4 bases and J lost 7; bases outside the gene matches: 6. The CDR3 runs 15 residues. CDR3 coding DNA: TGTGCCAGCAGTTCCCGGACTAGCGGGAGGCCAGAGCAGTACTTC. This sequence encodes CASSSRTSGRPEQYF.

The genes are TRBV11-2 and TRBJ2-7, with D uncertain. Trimming took off 5 bases at V and 4 bases at J, with 15 bases between the two ends. This CDR3 contains 14 residues. Per germline, CDR1 SGHAT and CDR2 FQNNGV. The CDR3 region is CASSLPGPPYEQYF. CDR3 DNA: TGTGCCAGCAGCCTGCCGGGCCCCCCTTACGAGCAGTACTTC.

A single count supports this clone. This rearrangement joins TRBV27 to TRBJ2-5; D is possibly TRBD2 (6 bases). Germline values: CDR1 MNHEY, CDR2 SMNVEV (reference sequence). V gave up 7 bases and J gave up 3 bases, with 15 bases separating them. The CDR3 extends over 14 amino acids. The CDR3 DNA is TGTGCCAGCAATCCAGCTGGGAGGAAAGAGACCCAGTACTTC. This encodes CASNPAGRKETQYF.

The rearrangement uses TRBV6-1 and TRBJ2-2; 7 positions agree with TRBD2. This CDR3 is 18 amino acids long. Germline CDR1 MNHNS, CDR2 SASEGT. After removal of 3 bases from V and 4 bases from J, the junction contained 14 bases not matched to a gene. Written as DNA, the CDR3 is TGTGCCAGCAGTGAGTTCGTGGCAGCGGGGAACCCCACCGGGGAGCTGTTTTTT. This gives the protein CASSEFVAAGNPTGELFF.

The chain combines TRBV29-1 with TRBJ2-5, with unresolved D. The J call is doubtful: the DNA matches TRBJ2-7 better. The length of the CDR3 is 12 residues. The germline V gene has CDR1 SQVTM and CDR2 ANQGSEA. CDR3 nucleotide sequence: TGCAGCGTTGCCCCGAGCTCCTACGAGCAGTACTTC. Translating gives CSVAPSSYEQYF.

This clone was found once. The genes are TRBV7-9 and TRBJ1-1, with D tentatively TRBD1 (6 bases). Trimming took off 5 bases at V and 5 bases at J, with 15 bases between the two ends. CDR1 is SEHNR and CDR2 is FQNEAQ in the germline V gene (reference sequence). The CDR3 runs 14 residues. The CDR3 DNA follows: TGTGCCAGCAGCCCGGGACACGTCAGGACTGAAGCTTTCTTT. It translates to CASSPGHVRTEAFF.

This sequence joins TRBV4-1 and TRBJ2-7, with D possibly being TRBD1 (5 bases). V lost 5 bases to trimming and J lost 3 bases, with 11 bases between them. This CDR3 is 13 amino acids long. CDR1 is MGHRA, CDR2 YSYEKL, per germline. CDR3 DNA sequence: TGCGCCAGCAGCTTAGCCAGGGACTACGAGCAGTACTTC. This codes for CASSLARDYEQYF.

CDR3 nucleotides: TGTGCCAGCAGAAAGGGGCAGCAGAACACTGAAGCTTTCTTT. It yields the protein CASRKGQQNTEAFF. The chain carries TRBV21-1 and TRBJ1-1; the table gives TRBD1 as D, unverified against the DNA. TRBV21-1 counts as a pseudogene. This CDR3 has 14 residues.

The genes are TRBV5-1 and TRBJ2-7, with no clear D. Germline V gene sequence: CDR1 SGHRS, CDR2 YFSETQ. CDR3 length: 15 residues. The germline V and J ends were trimmed by 0 bases and 3 bases, with 13 bases remaining between them. This CDR3 is CASSLELDRNYEQYF. The CDR3 DNA reads as TGCGCCAGCAGCTTGGAACTGGACCGTAACTACGAGCAGTACTTC.

Turning to this clone: This CDR3 is also generated by other DNA sequences in the sample. V is TRBV5-8 and J is TRBJ2-7; 8 positions agree with TRBD2. The ends lost 0 bases at V and 4 bases at J; junction bases unmatched: 9. The CDR3 length is 16 residues. From germline, CDR1 is SGHTS and CDR2 YDEGEE. CDR3 coding DNA: TGTGCCAGCAGCTTGGCTGTCCGGGAGGGCCTGTACGAGCAGTACTTC. As protein: CASSLAVREGLYEQYF.

The rearrangement uses TRBV27 and TRBJ1-4; possibly TRBD1 for D (6 bases). V shed 5 bases and J shed 8 bases, with 15 bases lying between them. Germline V lookup: CDR1 MNHEY, CDR2 SMNVEV (reference sequence). CDR3 length: 14 amino acids. DNA of the CDR3: TGTGCCAGCAGTAGAACAGGGTCCGCGGAAAAACTGTTTTTT. This gives the protein CASSRTGSAEKLFF.

The gene calls are TRBV6-1 and TRBJ2-7; no firm D call. This CDR3 is 13 amino acids long. The V end lost 8 bases, the J end lost 0 bases, and 11 bases lay between the germline ends. Germline lookup yields CDR1 MNHNS and CDR2 SASEGT. The CDR3 loop is CASQLEGSYEQYF. The CDR3 DNA reads as TGTGCCAGCCAGTTAGAAGGCTCCTACGAGCAGTACTTC.

The chain has TRBV9 and TRBJ2-5; no definite D call. V was clipped by 0 bases and J by 2 bases, with 11 bases between them. The CDR3 contains 15 residues. Per germline, CDR1 SGDLS and CDR2 YYNGEE. DNA of the CDR3: TGTGCCAGCAGCGTAGAGGGTGGCACTCAAGAGACCCAGTACTTC. This encodes CASSVEGGTQETQYF. The full variable domain, rest sourced from reference TRBV9 and TRBJ2-5, is DSGVTQTPKHLITATGQRVTLRCSPRSGDLSVYWYQQSLDQGLQFLIQYYNGEERAKGNILERFSAQQFPDLHSELNLSSLELGDSALYFCASSVEGGTQETQYFGPGTRLLVL.